This is a list of T cell receptor beta chains from one sample in a study of control samples from healthy donors and cancer patients. Sequencing was performed with immunoSEQ multiplex PCR; in TCRdb, only in-frame clones are kept and a portion is missing. This sample carries roughly 100,000 clones, around 90% of them seen once, and the ten largest clones take roughly 2.5%. Sample: blood. These receptor sequences come from a woman aged 18-30 years in good health. Both conserved end residues are part of each CDR3. D genes are given only for firm matches. For some rows the clone size is stated as once, few or many, or as a class when expanded; others skip it.

abundance	v_gene	j_gene	d_gene	CDR3nt	CDR3aa
.	TRBV6-5	TRBJ2-1	.	TGTGCCAGCAGTTATGACGGCCGGGCCCAAGAGCAGTTCTTC	CASSYDGRAQEQFF
.	TRBV19	TRBJ1-1	.	TGTGCCAGTAGTATCGCGGGGGGGAACACTGAAGCTTTCTTT	CASSIAGGNTEAFF
once	TRBV10-3	TRBJ1-2	TRBD1	TGTGCCATCAGTAGGGGACAGGGGGGCTACACCTTC	CAISRGQGGYTF
.	TRBV28	TRBJ1-5	.	TGTGCCAGCAGTTTTCTCTGGGGCAATCAGCCCCAGCATTTT	CASSFLWGNQPQHF
.	TRBV21-1	TRBJ2-7	.	TGTGCCAGCAGCAAAAACAGGGTATCCTACGAGCAGTACTTC	CASSKNRVSYEQYF
.	TRBV9	TRBJ1-1	TRBD1	TGTGCCAGCAGCACAGGACAGGGGAACACTGAAGCTTTCTTT	CASSTGQGNTEAFF
once	TRBV2	TRBJ2-1	.	TGTGCCAGCAGTGAATCTAGCTCCTACAATGGGCAGTTCTTC	CASSESSSYNGQFF
.	TRBV24-1	TRBJ1-2	TRBD1	TGTGCCACCAGTCGGCAGGGGGCTTATGGCTACACCTTC	CATSRQGAYGYTF
.	TRBV6-5	TRBJ2-3	TRBD2	TGTGCCAGCAGCCCCGGACTAGGTCTCGATACGCAGTATTTT	CASSPGLGLDTQYF
.	TRBV10-2	TRBJ1-1	TRBD1	TGCGCCAGCCGACAGGGGAGCACTGAAGCTTTCTTT	CASRQGSTEAFF
once	TRBV24-1	TRBJ1-5	TRBD1	TGTGCCACCAGTTCAGGGGGCGCTGGCAATCAGCCCCAGCATTTT	CATSSGGAGNQPQHF
.	TRBV7-2	TRBJ2-3	.	TGTGCCAGCAGCAGGGGGGGCACAGATACGCAGTATTTT	CASSRGGTDTQYF
.	TRBV3-1/TRBV3-2	TRBJ2-7	.	TGTGCCAGCAGCCAAGATGGCGGAAGACAGTACGAGCAGTACTTC	CASSQDGGRQYEQYF
.	TRBV6-6	TRBJ2-7	.	TGTGCCAGCAGTTACGGGGGACGCAGGGGAGGGTACGAGCAGTACTTC	CASSYGGRRGGYEQYF
once	TRBV7-9	TRBJ1-1	.	TGTGCCAGCAGCCGTCGCACGTCGGCCATGAACACTGAAGCTTTCTTT	CASSRRTSAMNTEAFF
.	TRBV4-3	TRBJ2-1	TRBD2	TGCGCCAGCAGCCACGGACTAGCGGGTGCCTACAATGAGCAGTTCTTC	CASSHGLAGAYNEQFF
.	TRBV7-2	TRBJ2-3	TRBD2	TGTGCCAGCAGCCAACTAGCGGGAGAAGATACGCAGTATTTT	CASSQLAGEDTQYF
.	TRBV24-1	TRBJ2-7	TRBD2	TGTGCCACCAGTGATTCCTCAGCGGGATCTGCACCATACGAGCAGTACTTC	CATSDSSAGSAPYEQYF